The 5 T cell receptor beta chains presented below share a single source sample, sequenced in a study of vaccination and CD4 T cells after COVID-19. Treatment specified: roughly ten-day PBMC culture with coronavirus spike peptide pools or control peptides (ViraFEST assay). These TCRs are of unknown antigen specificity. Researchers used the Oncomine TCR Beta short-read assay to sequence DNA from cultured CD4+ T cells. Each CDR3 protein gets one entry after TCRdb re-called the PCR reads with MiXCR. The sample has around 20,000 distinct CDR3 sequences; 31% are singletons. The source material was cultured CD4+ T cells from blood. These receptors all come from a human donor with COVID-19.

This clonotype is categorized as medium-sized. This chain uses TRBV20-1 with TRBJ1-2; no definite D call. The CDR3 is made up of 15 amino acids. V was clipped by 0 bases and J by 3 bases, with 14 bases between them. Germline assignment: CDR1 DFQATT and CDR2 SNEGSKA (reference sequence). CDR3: CSARDEVRADYGYTF. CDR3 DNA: TGCAGTGCTAGAGATGAAGTCCGTGCCGACTATGGCTACACCTTC.

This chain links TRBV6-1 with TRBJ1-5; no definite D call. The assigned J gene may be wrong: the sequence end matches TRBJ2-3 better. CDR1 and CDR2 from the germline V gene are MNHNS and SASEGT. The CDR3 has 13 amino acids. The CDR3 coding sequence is TGTGCCAGCAGTGTGATTGGCAATCAGCCCCAGTATTTT. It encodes CASSVIGNQPQYF.

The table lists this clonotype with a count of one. The CDR3 spells CATSRSGGGPYNEQFF. Here the CDR3 DNA reads TGTGCCACCAGCAGAAGCGGGGGGGGACCTTACAATGAGCAGTTCTTC. The genes are TRBV15 and TRBJ2-1, with 10 positions matching TRBD2. Trimming took 2 bases from V and 4 from J; bases not matched to a gene: 5. The CDR3 extends over 16 amino acids. Per the germline V gene, CDR1 is LNHNV and CDR2 is YYDKDF (reference sequence).

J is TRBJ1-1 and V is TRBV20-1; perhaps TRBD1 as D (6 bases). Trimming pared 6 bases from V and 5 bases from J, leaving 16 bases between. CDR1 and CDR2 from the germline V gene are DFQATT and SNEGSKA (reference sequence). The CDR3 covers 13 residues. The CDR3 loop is CSAGKTGRTEAFF. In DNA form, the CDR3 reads TGCAGTGCAGGAAAAACAGGGCGGACTGAAGCTTTCTTT.

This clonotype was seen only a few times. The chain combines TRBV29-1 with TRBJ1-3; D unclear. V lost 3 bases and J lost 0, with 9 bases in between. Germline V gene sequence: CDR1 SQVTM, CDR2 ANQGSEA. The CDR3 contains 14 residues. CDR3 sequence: CSVDPSGSGNTIYF. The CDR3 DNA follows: TGCAGCGTTGACCCATCAGGCTCTGGAAACACCATATATTTT. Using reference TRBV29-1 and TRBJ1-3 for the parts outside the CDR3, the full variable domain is SAVISQKPSRDICQRGTSLTIQCQVDSQVTMMFWYRQQPGQSLTLIATANQGSEATYESGFVIDKFPISRPNLTFSTLTVSNMSPEDSSIYLCSVDPSGSGNTIYFGEGSWLTVV.